This T cell receptor (beta chain) was retrieved from a study of T cell responses to AZD1222 COVID-19 vaccine. As for the study in general: Second-dose recipients at about 4 or about 12 weeks were treated as one pooled group.

Whole-study findings and limits: Nearly half of spike-specific TCRs reportedly go after variant regions that carry no mutations.

As concerns this clone: Its antigen remains unidentified.

Data came from immunoSEQ multiplex PCR; TCRdb stores just in-frame clones and leaves some out. This table holds about 140,000 clones, 70% to 90% found once. The sequencing used peripheral blood, collected on day 0 of AZD1222 vaccination. This clonotype was obtained from an adult in good health.

The CDR3 DNA sequence: TGTGCCAGCAGCTTAGCTCAAGTCACGCGGGGGGCTTACACTGAAGCTTTCTTT. Translation gives CASSLAQVTRGAYTEAFF. This chain links TRBV13 with TRBJ1-1; a weak D match, TRBD1 (6 bases). Trimming pared 1 base from V and 3 bases from J, leaving 21 bases between. There are 18 residues in the CDR3. The germline V gene encodes CDR1 PRHDT and CDR2 FYEKMQ (reference sequence).